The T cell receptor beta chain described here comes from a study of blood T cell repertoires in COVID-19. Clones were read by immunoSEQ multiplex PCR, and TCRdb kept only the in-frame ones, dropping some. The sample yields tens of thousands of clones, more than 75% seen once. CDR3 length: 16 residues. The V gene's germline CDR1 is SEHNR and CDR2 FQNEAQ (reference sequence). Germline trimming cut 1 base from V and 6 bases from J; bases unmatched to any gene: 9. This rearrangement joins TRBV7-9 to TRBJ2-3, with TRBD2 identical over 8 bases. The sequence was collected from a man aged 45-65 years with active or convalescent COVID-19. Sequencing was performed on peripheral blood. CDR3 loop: CASSLGPSGGLDTQYF. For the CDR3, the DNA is TGTGCCAGCAGCTTAGGCCCCTCGGGGGGGCTTGATACGCAGTATTTT.